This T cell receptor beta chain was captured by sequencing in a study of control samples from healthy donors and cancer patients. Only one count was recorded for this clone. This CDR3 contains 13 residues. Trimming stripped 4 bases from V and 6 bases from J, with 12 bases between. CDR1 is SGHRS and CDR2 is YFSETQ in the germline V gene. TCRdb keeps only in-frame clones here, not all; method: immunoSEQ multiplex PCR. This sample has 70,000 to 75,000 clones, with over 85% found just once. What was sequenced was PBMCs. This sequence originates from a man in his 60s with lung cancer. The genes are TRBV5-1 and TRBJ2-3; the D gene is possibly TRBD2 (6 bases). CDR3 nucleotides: TGCGCCAGCAGCCCCAGCGGGTCGGATACGCAGTATTTT. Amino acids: CASSPSGSDTQYF.